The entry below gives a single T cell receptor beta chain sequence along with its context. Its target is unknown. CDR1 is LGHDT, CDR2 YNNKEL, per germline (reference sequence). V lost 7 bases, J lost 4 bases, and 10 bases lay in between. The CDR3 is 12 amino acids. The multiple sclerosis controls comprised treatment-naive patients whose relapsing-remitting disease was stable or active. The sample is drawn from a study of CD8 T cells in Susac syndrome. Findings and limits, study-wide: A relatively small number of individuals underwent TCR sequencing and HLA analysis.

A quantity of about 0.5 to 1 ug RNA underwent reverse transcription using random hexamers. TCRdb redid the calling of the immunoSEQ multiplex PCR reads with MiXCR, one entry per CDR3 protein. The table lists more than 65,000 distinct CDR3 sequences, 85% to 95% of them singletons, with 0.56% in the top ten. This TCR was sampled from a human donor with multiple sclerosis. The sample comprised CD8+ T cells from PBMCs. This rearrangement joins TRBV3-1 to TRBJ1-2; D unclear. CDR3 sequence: CASTGSSYGYTF. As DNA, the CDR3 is TGTGCCAGCACAGGATCCAGCTATGGCTACACCTTC.